The rows below give T cell receptor beta chains drawn from one sample of a study of blood T cell repertoires in COVID-19. Profiled with immunoSEQ multiplex PCR; TCRdb holds only in-frame clones, not every one. The profile shows around 260,000 clones, approximately 87% of them singletons. Sequencing was performed on peripheral blood. The receptors were gathered from a woman in her thirties or forties who had recovered from COVID-19. The CDR3 runs from the conserved cysteine through the conserved F or W. A D gene is named only where the DNA matches it firmly. Size is omitted from some rows. Given values are once, few, many or a class for expanded clones.

TRBJ1-6 . TRBV3-1/TRBV3-2 few TGTGCCAGCAGCCAGATTGGGCCTTCTAAGGGGTCACCCCTCCACTTT CASSQIGPSKGSPLHF
TRBJ2-7 TRBD1 TRBV7-9 . TGTGCCAGCAGCGTCGGGACAGCACGATTCTACGAGCAGTACTTC CASSVGTARFYEQYF
TRBJ2-7 . TRBV7-9 once TGTGCCAGCAGCTTATATATGTGGGGCAGGTCAAGCTCCTACGAGCAGTACTTC CASSLYMWGRSSSYEQYF
TRBJ2-6 . TRBV19 many TGTGCCAGTAGTCCAAGACCTAAGGACATCTCTGGGGCCAACGTCCTGACTTTC CASSPRPKDISGANVLTF
TRBJ2-5 . TRBV6-6 . TGTGCCAGCAGTCCGCCGCCGGCGGGGGCCCAAGAGACCCAGTACTTC CASSPPPAGAQETQYF
TRBJ2-2 TRBD1 TRBV7-8 few TGTGCCAGCAGCTCCCGGACAGGGGGCCCGAACACCGGGGAGCTGTTTTTT CASSSRTGGPNTGELFF
TRBJ1-6 TRBD1 TRBV9 . TGTGCCAGCAGCGAGGGGACAGGGGCCTCGGAGAATTCACCCCTCCACTTT CASSEGTGASENSPLHF
TRBJ2-1 TRBD2 TRBV5-1 . TGCGCCAGCAGCCCGGGACTAGCGGGACTCGAGCAGTTCTTC CASSPGLAGLEQFF
TRBJ1-2 . TRBV3-1/TRBV3-2 . TGTGCCAGCAGCCAAGTCGGTGGCTACACCTTC CASSQVGGYTF
TRBJ2-3 . TRBV11-2 . TGTGCCAGCAGCCCCCATCTAAGCTCAGATACGCAGTATTTT CASSPHLSSDTQYF
TRBJ1-2 TRBD1 TRBV9 . TGTGCCAGCAGCACCCGACAGGGAGGCATCTATGGCTACACCTTC CASSTRQGGIYGYTF
TRBJ2-3 TRBD2 TRBV5-1 . TGCGCCAGCAGGCCCGGGACTAGCCTCACAGATACGCAGTATTTT CASRPGTSLTDTQYF
TRBJ2-5 TRBD2 TRBV5-1 . TGCGCCAGCAGCTTGGCCGAGGGACTAGCGGGTACCCAAGAGACCCAGTACTTC CASSLAEGLAGTQETQYF
TRBJ1-5 . TRBV18 . TGTGCCAGCTCCCCCGCAGGGAATCAGCCCCAGCATTTT CASSPAGNQPQHF
TRBJ1-2 TRBD1 TRBV5-1 . TGCGCCAGCAGCTTGGAGCCGACAGGGGCAAATGGCTACACCTTC CASSLEPTGANGYTF
TRBJ1-5 . TRBV7-8 . TGTGCCAGCAGCCCGGTAGGGGTGGGCAATCAGCCCCAGCATTTT CASSPVGVGNQPQHF
TRBJ1-3 . TRBV9 . TGTGCCAGCAGCCACAACCGGGACACAGCCTCTGGAAACACCATATATTTT CASSHNRDTASGNTIYF
TRBJ2-5 TRBD1 TRBV6-5 . TGTGCCAGCATGTACAGGGGGCGGGAGACCCAGTACTTC CASMYRGRETQYF
TRBJ2-7 TRBD2 TRBV3-1/TRBV3-2 . TGTGCCAGCAGCCATCAACAGCGGGAGGCGGCAGAGCAGTACTTC CASSHQQREAAEQYF
TRBJ1-3 . TRBV19 . TGTGCCGCTAGTGCCAGGGGTGGAAACACCATATATTTT CAASARGGNTIYF
TRBJ1-2 . TRBV27 . TGTGCCAGCAGTTTCCAGGGCGACTATGGCTACACCTTC CASSFQGDYGYTF
TRBJ2-3 . TRBV6-1 . TGTGCCAGCAGTGAAGACTTCTCTAGCACAGATACGCAGTATTTT CASSEDFSSTDTQYF
TRBJ2-5 . TRBV6-5 . TGTGCCAGCAGGTCTAGTCATCAAGAGACCCAGTACTTC CASRSSHQETQYF
TRBJ2-7 TRBD2 TRBV6-5 once TGTGCCAGCAGTAGGTCAGCGGGGGGCCCTCGCGAGCAGTACTTC CASSRSAGGPREQYF
TRBJ2-3 . TRBV19 . TGTGCCAGTAGTATAGATGGCACCGTCACAGATACGCAGTATTTT CASSIDGTVTDTQYF
TRBJ1-6 . TRBV4-3 . TGCGCCAGCAGCCAAGACGACAGACATAATTCACCCCTCCACTTT CASSQDDRHNSPLHF
TRBJ1-1 TRBD1 TRBV5-3 . TGTGCCAGAAGCTTGGCCCTACACCTTACAGGGGATTCGGGCACTGAAGCTTTCTTT CARSLALHLTGDSGTEAFF
TRBJ2-5 . TRBV27 . TGTGCCAGCAGCCCGAACGAATGGCGGGTGTCACAAGAGACCCAGTACTTC CASSPNEWRVSQETQYF
TRBJ2-7 . TRBV30 once TGTGCCTGGGGGGCTGGCTTCTACGAGCAGTACTTC CAWGAGFYEQYF
TRBJ2-1 TRBD2 TRBV7-9 . TGTGCTACCTCATTAGCGGGTTGGGCTGAGCAGTTCTTC CATSLAGWAEQFF
TRBJ1-2 . TRBV2 . TGTGCCAGCAGAGTGGGGGGACTCTATGGCTACACCTTC CASRVGGLYGYTF
TRBJ1-2 TRBD1 TRBV3-1/TRBV3-2 . TGTGCCAGCAGCCCGAGGGGACAGGGGGCCTATGGCTACACCTTC CASSPRGQGAYGYTF
TRBJ2-7 TRBD2 TRBV5-1 . TGCGCCAGCAGCCTCTTGGGGAGGGGACGCCTTAGGGAGCAGTACTTC CASSLLGRGRLREQYF
TRBJ1-5 TRBD1 TRBV12-3/TRBV12-4 few TGTGCCAGCAGTTACGACAGGGATCAGCCCCAGCATTTT CASSYDRDQPQHF
TRBJ2-1 TRBD2 TRBV10-3 . TGTGCCGCGGGGACTAGCGGGGGGCGCGATGAGCAGTTCTTC CAAGTSGGRDEQFF
TRBJ2-5 TRBD2 TRBV7-9 . TGTGCCAGCAGCCCCGGGACTAGCGGGGTTCTGGGGGAGACCCAGTACTTC CASSPGTSGVLGETQYF
TRBJ1-6 . TRBV6-5 . TGTGCCAGCAGTCTAAGGGGCGTGGGTTCACCCCTCCACTTT CASSLRGVGSPLHF
TRBJ2-7 . TRBV19 . TGTGCCAGTAGTATTGGGGGCTTCTCCTACGAGCAGTACTTC CASSIGGFSYEQYF
TRBJ2-7 TRBD1 TRBV25-1 . TGTGCCAGCAGTGAATACTTGACAGGGCGCGAGCAGTACTTC CASSEYLTGREQYF
TRBJ1-5 . TRBV9 few TGTGCCAGCAGTCTAGCAGGAGAGAATCAGCCCCAGCATTTT CASSLAGENQPQHF
TRBJ2-7 . TRBV30 . TGTGCCTGGAGTTTACGGGATGCCCCTACGACGCAGTACTTC CAWSLRDAPTTQYF
TRBJ2-2 TRBD2 TRBV10-3 . TGTGCCATCGGGGATAGCGGGGGGGCCCTTGGCGGGGAGCTGTTTTTT CAIGDSGGALGGELFF
TRBJ2-7 . TRBV27 . TGTGCCAGTCGCCTATTAAGATCCTACGAGCAGTACTTC CASRLLRSYEQYF
TRBJ2-3 . TRBV15 . TGTGCCACCAGCAGAGATCCCGGGACTACAGATACGCAGTATTTT CATSRDPGTTDTQYF
TRBJ1-1 . TRBV3-1/TRBV3-2 . TGTGCCAGCACTCTAGTCGGGGGGAACACTGAAGCTTTCTTT CASTLVGGNTEAFF
TRBJ2-5 TRBD2 TRBV7-8 . TGTGCCAGCAGCTCCCTAGCGGGGGCCCGAGTTCTGGTCCAAGAGACCCAGTACTTC CASSSLAGARVLVQETQYF
TRBJ1-2 . TRBV28 . TGTGCCAGCAGCATTACAGACCTCTATGGCTACACCTTC CASSITDLYGYTF
TRBJ1-5 . TRBV21-1 few TGTGCCAGCAGCACCAAGGGAGGGAATGAGCCCCAGCATTTT CASSTKGGNEPQHF
TRBJ2-7 TRBD2 TRBV6-2/TRBV6-3 once TGTGCCAGCAGTTGGCGGACTAGCGGGGGCTACGAGCAGTACTTC CASSWRTSGGYEQYF
TRBJ1-2 TRBD1 TRBV9 few TGTGCCAGCAGCGGATCCAGGGGGCGCCAAGCTAACTATGGCTACACCTTC CASSGSRGRQANYGYTF
TRBJ2-1 TRBD2 TRBV2 . TGTGCCAGCAGTGACCTAGCGGGGGGGCCGGTAGGGTTCTTC CASSDLAGGPVGFF
TRBJ2-1 TRBD2 TRBV4-3 . TGCGCCAGCAGCCGCCAACCGGGACTAGCCCCAGGAGAGCAGTTCTTC CASSRQPGLAPGEQFF
TRBJ2-1 . TRBV19 . TGTGCCAGTAGTATGAGGGGGAGGGGCGCTGAGCAGTTCTTC CASSMRGRGAEQFF